This T cell receptor beta chain derives from a study of graft-versus-host responses after intestinal transplantation. In the study overall: Isolated intestinal, liver-intestinal, or multivisceral transplants were what recipients had.

The assay was immunoSEQ multiplex PCR, and TCRdb's table has in-frame clones only and misses some. The sample consists of about 88,000 clones, 80% to 95% of them appearing once. CDR1 MDHEN and CDR2 SYDVKM come from the germline V gene. With 4 bases removed from V and 0 bases from J, the gap between germline ends came to 16 bases. This CDR3 is 18 amino acids long. This clone has just one count. Its antigen remains unknown. The receptor was isolated from a human donor who received an intestinal transplant. The chain has TRBV28 and TRBJ2-6; maybe TRBD1 (5 bases). The sequencing used unstimulated CD4+ T cells sorted from spleen or lymph node cells, collected before intestinal transplant. CDR3 sequence (DNA): TGTGCCAGCAGTTATGCACAGGCCTACCTCTCTGGGGCCAACGTCCTGACTTTC. Translation: CASSYAQAYLSGANVLTF. Based on the CDR3 plus reference TRBV28 and TRBJ2-6, the full variable domain is DVKVTQSSRYLVKRTGEKVFLECVQDMDHENMFWYRQDPGLGLRLIYFSYDVKMKEKGDIPEGYSVSREKKERFSLILESASTNQTSMYLCASSYAQAYLSGANVLTFGAGSRLTVL.